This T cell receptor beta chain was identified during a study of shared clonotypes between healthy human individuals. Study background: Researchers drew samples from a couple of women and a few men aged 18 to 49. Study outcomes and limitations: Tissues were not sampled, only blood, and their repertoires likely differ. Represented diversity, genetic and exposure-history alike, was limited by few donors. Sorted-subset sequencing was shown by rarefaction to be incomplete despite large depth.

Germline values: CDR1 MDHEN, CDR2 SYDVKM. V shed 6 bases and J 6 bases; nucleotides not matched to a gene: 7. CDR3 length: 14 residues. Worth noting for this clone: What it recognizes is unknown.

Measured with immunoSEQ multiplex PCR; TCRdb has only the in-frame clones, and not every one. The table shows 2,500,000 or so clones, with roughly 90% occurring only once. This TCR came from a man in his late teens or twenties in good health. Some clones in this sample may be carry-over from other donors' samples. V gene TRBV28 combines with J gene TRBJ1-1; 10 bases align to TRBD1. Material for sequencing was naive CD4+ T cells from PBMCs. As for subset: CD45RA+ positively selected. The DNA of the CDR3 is TGTGCCAGCAGCAACTCCGGACAGGGGGCTGAAGCTTTCTTT. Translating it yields CASSNSGQGAEAFF.